The 14 T cell receptor beta chains listed next were all sequenced from one sample in a study of cytomegalovirus exposure and HLA in healthy donors. The PCR had 60 Vbeta and 13 Jbeta primers. Some clones are missing from TCRdb's copy, which holds only in-frame ones; the method was immunoSEQ multiplex PCR. This table holds around 180,000 clones, about 72% found once. The sample taken for sequencing was PBMCs. These receptors all stem from a girl between 5 and 17 years old in good health and CMV-seronegative.

The chain recombines TRBV5-1 with TRBJ2-7, with 10 bases aligning to TRBD2. J gave up 4 bases and V 4 bases, and 5 bases lay outside the gene matches. This CDR3 region has 14 residues. Germline CDR1 SGHRS, CDR2 YFSETQ. CDR3 residues: CASSEGLAWYEQYF. CDR3 coding DNA: TGCGCCAGCAGCGAGGGACTAGCGTGGTACGAGCAGTACTTC.

The V gene is TRBV2, the J gene TRBJ2-3; TRBD2 aligns across 8 bases. This CDR3 comprises 18 residues. In germline, CDR1 is SNHLY, CDR2 FYNNEI. V lost 8 bases and J lost 4; bases outside the gene matches: 20. The CDR3 here is CASGDDSGGGASSDTQYF. CDR3 in DNA: TGTGCCAGCGGGGACGACAGCGGGGGAGGGGCTAGCTCAGATACGCAGTATTTT.

V is TRBV2 and J is TRBJ1-4, with D hard to call. V shed 6 bases and J shed 10 bases, with 12 bases lying between them. This CDR3 is built from 12 residues. Germline-derived CDR1 and CDR2 are SNHLY and FYNNEI. In DNA, the CDR3 is TGTGCCAGCAGCCCTGCAGCGGGAAAACTGTTTTTT. This gives the protein CASSPAAGKLFF.

This clone turned up a few times. The chain recombines TRBV14 with TRBJ1-1, with a weak D call TRBD1 (5 bases). Between the trimmed V and J ends, which lost 1 base and 2 bases, there was a span of 8 bases. This CDR3 is built from 14 residues. CDR1 is SGHDN, CDR2 FVKESK, per germline. This CDR3 reads CASSQGGGNTEAFF. The CDR3 DNA sequence: TGTGCCAGCAGCCAAGGCGGGGGAAACACTGAAGCTTTCTTT.

The chain has TRBV9 and TRBJ2-1; 7 nucleotides line up with TRBD2. Germline CDR1 SGDLS, CDR2 YYNGEE. With 3 bases clipped from V and 3 bases from J, the junction kept 3 bases outside the gene matches. The CDR3 loop spans 14 amino acids. The CDR3 loop is CASSARGDYNEQFF. CDR3 nucleotide sequence: TGTGCCAGCAGCGCCCGGGGGGACTACAATGAGCAGTTCTTC. The full variable domain, rest sourced from reference TRBV9 and TRBJ2-1, is DSGVTQTPKHLITATGQRVTLRCSPRSGDLSVYWYQQSLDQGLQFLIQYYNGEERAKGNILERFSAQQFPDLHSELNLSSLELGDSALYFCASSARGDYNEQFFGPGTRLTVL.

This clone was detected only a few times. CDR3 nucleotides: TGTGCCAGCAGTGAAGGCGGGGGGTCCTACGAGCAGTACTTC. Its translation: CASSEGGGSYEQYF. The V and J genes are TRBV6-1 and TRBJ2-7; 8 bases fit TRBD2. The CDR3 loop spans 14 amino acids. The J segment lost 1 base and the V segment lost 1 base, leaving 0 bases of the junction unmatched. Germline lookup yields CDR1 MNHNS and CDR2 SASEGT.

The CDR3 sequence is CASSLGPTEGHNSPLHF. The CDR3 DNA sequence: TGTGCCAGCAGCCTAGGGCCCACGGAGGGGCATAATTCACCCCTCCACTTT. This chain uses TRBV7-8 with TRBJ1-6; D may be TRBD1 (5 bases). Germline values: CDR1 SGHVS, CDR2 FQNEAQ. The V and J ends lost 5 bases and 5 bases respectively, with 19 bases between them. The CDR3 has 17 residues.

V usage is TRBV7-8 and J usage is TRBJ1-1, with D perhaps TRBD1 (5 bases). This CDR3 region has 14 residues. V shed 0 bases and J shed 3 bases, with 8 bases lying between them. Germline V gene data show CDR1 as SGHVS and CDR2 as FQNEAQ. The CDR3 is CASSLARGDTEAFF. CDR3 nucleotides: TGTGCCAGCAGCTTAGCCCGGGGGGACACTGAAGCTTTCTTT.

The chain employs TRBV5-6 and TRBJ2-3; 10 bases agree with TRBD2. The length of the CDR3 is 15 residues. The J segment lost 6 bases and the V segment lost 4 bases, leaving 8 bases of the junction unmatched. CDR1 and CDR2 (germline): SGHDT, YYEEEE. As DNA, the CDR3 is TGTGCCAGCAGCCCCAGCGGGGGGGCCTGGGATACGCAGTATTTT. It yields the protein CASSPSGGAWDTQYF.

This clone turned up a few times. The chain carries TRBV6-1 and TRBJ1-4; TRBD1 might be the D (5 bases). The CDR3 is 9 residues long. V lost 8 bases and J lost 13, with 8 bases in between. Per germline, CDR1 MNHNS and CDR2 SASEGT. The DNA for the CDR3 is TGTGCCAGCGGGAGGGGACTGTTTTTT. It translates to CASGRGLFF.

The rearrangement joins TRBV27 to TRBJ1-2, with D tentatively TRBD1 (5 bases). Trimming left V 6 bases short and J 6 bases short, with 17 bases between. Germline V gene lookup returns CDR1 MNHEY and CDR2 SMNVEV (reference sequence). The CDR3 spans 14 residues. This chain's CDR3 is CASSPAGQWDGYTF. The CDR3 DNA is TGTGCCAGCAGCCCGGCAGGGCAATGGGATGGCTACACCTTC.

The rearrangement links TRBV19 to TRBJ2-7; 7 bases align to TRBD1. Trimming cost V 6 bases and J 0 bases; bases outside gene matches: 8. Germline V gene sequence: CDR1 LNHDA, CDR2 SQIVND (reference sequence). This CDR3 has 15 amino acids. As DNA, the CDR3 is TGTGCCAGTAGCTCCACAGGGGCGGGCTCCTACGAGCAGTACTTC. This sequence encodes CASSSTGAGSYEQYF.

The V gene is TRBV6-6, the J gene TRBJ1-5; TRBD1 aligns across 7 bases. Germline assignment: CDR1 MNHNY and CDR2 SVGAGI (reference sequence). CDR3 length: 13 residues. V shed 5 bases, J shed 5 bases, and the junction held 3 bases outside the gene matches. The CDR3 region has the DNA TGTGCCAGCAGTGGACAGGAAGATCAGCCCCAGCATTTT. As protein: CASSGQEDQPQHF.

This chain uses TRBV18 with TRBJ2-1, with D possibly TRBD2 on 5 matching bases. The ends were cut back, 0 bases at V and 5 bases at J, with 14 bases in the middle. Germline loops: CDR1 KGHSH, CDR2 LQKENI. This CDR3 comprises 16 residues. Here the CDR3 reads CASSPPERRSNNEQFF. CDR3 nucleotide sequence: TGTGCCAGCTCACCACCGGAAAGGAGGTCCAACAATGAGCAGTTCTTC.